This T cell receptor beta chain originates from a study of OX40 agonist ivuxolimab in advanced cancers. About the research overall: Ivuxolimab, which is an agonistic anti-OX40 (CD134) antibody, was administered to the patients. Patients undergoing dose escalation presented with hepatocellular carcinoma, melanoma, renal cell or head and neck cancer. Age averaged approximately 60 years (range 23 to 79), and more than 80% were male.

Study results and limitations: Dose levels from 0.1 to 3.0 mg/kg saw CD4+ and CD8+ blood T cells expand clonally by week 6.

The CDR3 contains 16 residues. Germline V gene sequence: CDR1 MNHEY, CDR2 SVGAGI. V dropped 0 bases and J dropped 1 base, with 12 bases sitting between them. This clone was seen a handful of times. The target antigen is unknown. Profiling relied on immunoSEQ multiplex PCR, and the TCRdb table lists in-frame clones only, not all of them. The sample lists fewer than 90,000 clones, around 83% seen once, with nearly 8% in the top ten. Sequencing used CD4+ or CD8+ T cells sorted from blood, obtained in a trial of the OX40 agonist ivuxolimab. This chain joins TRBV6-5 and TRBJ1-1, with D hard to call. The origin of this receptor is an adult with an advanced solid tumor such as melanoma, head and neck, liver or kidney cancer. This CDR3 reads CASSYSETLTNTEAFF. Written as DNA, the CDR3 is TGTGCCAGCAGTTACTCCGAGACCTTGACGAACACTGAAGCTTTCTTT.